This T cell receptor (beta chain) stems from a study of blood T cells in healthy people across ages (dated by TCRdb to about 2015). Study-wide context: In model experiments, template switching captured about one uniquely barcoded TCR beta cDNA molecule for every two T cells. Age-related changes in TCR beta repertoire diversity were measured in the study by deep sequencing normalized with unique cDNA molecular identifiers. The donors were divided into four age groups: young (average around 15 years), middle-aged (around 41), aged (roughly 60) and long-lived (82). To avoid experimental bias, donors of different ages were randomly spread across the sequencing lanes. Two additional independent replicas of 1 million unique cDNA reads from the same blood draw were analyzed for two donors (one aged 18 to 30 and one aged 80 or older).

CDR1 and CDR2, looked up from the germline V gene, are SGDLS and YYNGEE. Deletion took 2 bases off V and 3 bases off J, with a span of 18 bases between the germline ends. The CDR3, cysteine through phenylalanine, is 17 amino acids long. Of the read, only the CDR3 DNA is kept; its 51 bases are in frame from base 1. The donors were under 40 Caucasian individuals from Russia, aged roughly 6 to 100 years, who were systemically healthy. Each donor gave about 9.8 milliliters of peripheral blood, drawn into EDTA-treated Vacutainer tubes. PBMCs were isolated by Ficoll-Paque density-gradient centrifugation, with at least 6 million obtained per sample. Trizol reagent was used to extract total RNA from the PBMCs, yielding at least 6 micrograms per sample. The percentages of naive CD45RAhigh/CD27high T cells were determined by flow cytometry on a PBMC aliquot from every donor. What the authors observed across the whole study: Donor CMV infection status was unknown, potentially confounding age-related changes in expanded clonotypes. Observed TCR beta diversity per million T cells fell roughly linearly with age, and a significant reduction was already apparent by age around 36. A strong correlation was found between observed TCR beta diversity and the percentage of naive T cells measured by flow cytometry. Conclusive comparison of naive and antigen-experienced compartments was prevented by the profiling of bulk unsorted PBMCs. The long-lived group showed more naive CD4+ T cells, fewer expanded clones and increased TCR diversity than the aged group, suggesting age selection. Estimates of total diversity from one million sequenced T cells were regarded as lower bounds and underestimates.

Preparation of the library involved 5' RACE. The run used an Illumina HiSeq 2500. A second PCR of roughly 6 to 11 cycles was performed with a sample-barcoded 5' primer and a J-beta primer mix. A template-switch 5' adaptor carrying 12 random nucleotides introduced a unique molecular identifier onto each TCR beta cDNA molecule. At least 2.5 million CDR3-containing paired-end reads were obtained from each sample. All of the RNA was converted into first-strand cDNA using the Mint cDNA synthesis kit, with a TRBC-specific oligonucleotide serving as the primer. After uracil-DNA glycosylase treatment, a first 18-cycle PCR used universal primers M1SS and BC2_uni_R on all cDNA. Processing in the source paper ran as follows. Each sample was normalized by randomly selecting 1 million high-quality reads, each carrying a distinct molecular identifier. Reads sharing molecular identifiers were discarded rather than binned into consensus sequences. MiTCR, set to a Q25 quality threshold and the strictest error-elimination algorithm, was used for CDR3 identification, clonotype clustering and error correction. A nonparametric unseen species model using Euler transformation provided a lower-bound estimate of total TCR beta diversity. The public reads were reprocessed in TCRdb via fastp at Q25 and MiXCR, keeping in-frame beta chains. When rows share a CDR3 protein, they turn into one entry using the most common DNA and genes. The V and J calls follow TCRdb's processing rather than the paper's. In this sample the table shows roughly 700,000 distinct CDR3 sequences, around 45% of which occur a single time. The top ten hold roughly 30% of the sample.

As concerns this clonotype: Its cognate antigen has yet to be identified. Per-base qualities were not stored, and no clone one base away is much larger.

Recombination joined TRBV9 with TRBJ2-1; TRBD1 is a weak D gene call, 6 bases matching. The sequenced material came from blood. The clonotype was recovered from a woman aged 55-70 years in good health. CDR3 sequence: CASSVQGRGPYYNEQFF. The sequenced DNA: TGTGCCAGCAGCGTGCAGGGGCGAGGTCCCTACTACAATGAGCAGTTCTTC.